This TCR beta chain was obtained from a study of shared clonotypes between healthy human individuals. Regarding the study as a whole: Non-shared clonotypes had lower generation probabilities than those shared by all four donors. An anticipated effect of sequencing depth on clonotype sharing among donors was recognized.

On this clone itself: Its antigen remains unidentified.

The assay was immunoSEQ multiplex PCR, and TCRdb's table has in-frame clones only and misses some. The table lists under 550,000 clones, about 96% of them singletons. The germline V gene has CDR1 SQVTM and CDR2 ANQGSEA. The CDR3 covers 13 residues. This receptor was obtained from a woman aged 25 to 39 in good health. The sequenced sample was naive CD4+ T cells sorted from blood. Subset given: CD45RA+ positively selected. V and J are TRBV29-1 and TRBJ2-5; D is unresolved. The J call is in doubt because the DNA end fits TRBJ2-7 better. The CDR3 spells CSVDKPDPYEQYF. CDR3 nucleotide sequence: TGCAGCGTTGACAAGCCTGACCCCTACGAGCAGTACTTC.